These T cell receptor beta chains were read from a single sample in a study of sequential checkpoint blockade in melanoma. Profiled with immunoSEQ multiplex PCR; TCRdb holds only in-frame clones, not every one. The sample yields over 20,000 clones, roughly 75% seen once. The source was CD8+ T cells sorted from blood (inferred from file names), collected from a patient given nivolumab and ipilimumab in sequence. All receptors derive from a human donor with melanoma. The CDR3 runs from the conserved cysteine through the conserved F or W. Fields, in order: J gene, V gene, D gene, clone size, CDR3 protein, CDR3 DNA. The D gene is left open where the match is weak. Rows give clone size only sometimes, using once, few, many, or a class for an expanded clone.

TRBJ1-1	TRBV19	-	-	CASSVRGLMNTEAFF	TGTGCCAGTAGTGTCAGGGGCCTCATGAACACTGAAGCTTTCTTT
TRBJ1-2	TRBV9	-	-	CASSRSWGGSGGYTF	TGTGCCAGCAGCCGTTCGTGGGGCGGATCGGGTGGCTACACCTTC
TRBJ2-7	TRBV29-1	-	-	CSVQQGSYEQYF	TGCAGCGTTCAACAGGGCTCCTACGAGCAGTACTTC
TRBJ1-1	TRBV5-1	-	-	CASSSDPWGMNTEAFF	TGCGCCAGCAGCTCGGACCCTTGGGGCATGAACACTGAAGCTTTCTTT
TRBJ1-2	TRBV4-1	TRBD1	-	CASSQTGFYGYTF	TGCGCCAGCAGCCAGACAGGGTTCTATGGCTACACCTTC
TRBJ2-4	TRBV5-4	-	-	CASSLFGGSKNIQYF	TGTGCCAGCAGCCTTTTTGGGGGCTCCAAAAACATTCAGTACTTC
TRBJ1-2	TRBV5-1	-	-	CASSFTGRDYGYTF	TGCGCCAGCAGCTTTACAGGGAGGGACTATGGCTACACCTTC
TRBJ1-1	TRBV4-1	-	-	CASRLQGSMNTEAFF	TGCGCCAGCAGACTGCAGGGATCTATGAACACTGAAGCTTTCTTT
TRBJ2-1	TRBV18	TRBD2	-	CASSPTREVDEQFF	TGTGCCAGCTCACCGACCCGGGAGGTCGATGAGCAGTTCTTC
TRBJ1-4	TRBV6-4	TRBD1	-	CASSDLGQGATNEKLFF	TGTGCCAGCAGTGACCTCGGACAGGGGGCAACTAATGAAAAACTGTTTTTT
TRBJ1-6	TRBV10-2	-	once	CASRAGTGSYNSPLHF	TGCGCCAGCCGGGCCGGCACAGGCTCCTATAATTCACCCCTCCACTTT
TRBJ1-2	TRBV6-6	-	-	CASSYSSEANYGYTF	TGTGCCAGCAGTTACTCGTCCGAGGCTAACTATGGCTACACCTTC
TRBJ2-2	TRBV5-4	-	-	CASSLLQDTGELFF	TGTGCCAGCAGCTTGTTGCAGGACACCGGGGAGCTGTTTTTT
TRBJ2-1	TRBV7-4	-	few	CASSSGSGSYNEQFF	TGTGCCAGCAGCTCCGGATCAGGCTCCTACAATGAGCAGTTCTTC
TRBJ2-7	TRBV7-2	TRBD1	few	CASSLLQGTLSYEQYF	TGTGCCAGCAGCTTACTACAGGGGACCCTCTCCTACGAGCAGTACTTC
TRBJ2-1	TRBV6-5	TRBD2	-	CASSYGTGGANEQFF	TGTGCCAGCAGTTATGGGACGGGGGGGGCTAATGAGCAGTTCTTC
TRBJ1-1	TRBV9	TRBD1	-	CASSPRTGLKAEAFF	TGTGCCAGCAGCCCGAGGACAGGGTTAAAAGCTGAAGCTTTCTTT
TRBJ2-4	TRBV6-1	-	-	CASSEALGQLLAKNIQYF	TGTGCCAGCAGTGAAGCGCTTGGACAGCTTCTAGCCAAAAACATTCAGTACTTC
TRBJ2-1	TRBV12-5	-	once	CASGLGLGSYNEQFF	TGTGCTAGTGGTTTGGGACTTGGGTCCTACAATGAGCAGTTCTTC
TRBJ2-2	TRBV7-3	TRBD2	-	CASSLSLAGPGELFF	TGTGCCAGCAGCTTAAGCCTAGCGGGCCCCGGGGAGCTGTTTTTT
TRBJ2-7	TRBV2	TRBD1	few	CASRTGVPYEQYF	TGTGCCAGCAGGACAGGGGTCCCCTACGAGCAGTACTTC
TRBJ1-2	TRBV9	-	-	CASSGTGSDYGYTF	TGTGCCAGCAGCGGAACAGGGTCGGACTATGGCTACACCTTC
TRBJ1-2	TRBV7-5	-	-	CASSPTVSSGYTF	TGTGCCAGCAGCCCCACAGTATCCTCGGGCTACACCTTC
TRBJ2-5	TRBV15	TRBD1	-	CATSTRTGVIRETQYF	TGTGCCACCAGCACGCGGACAGGGGTCATCCGAGAGACCCAGTACTTC
TRBJ2-5	TRBV18	-	-	CASSPLILAHQETQYF	TGTGCCAGCTCACCATTAATTCTAGCACACCAAGAGACCCAGTACTTC
TRBJ2-5	TRBV7-6	-	-	CASSSTPTVGAQETQYF	TGTGCCAGCAGCTCAACCCCTACCGTGGGGGCTCAAGAGACCCAGTACTTC
TRBJ1-2	TRBV5-5	TRBD1	-	CASSLPKMTGSYGYTF	TGTGCCAGCAGCTTGCCCAAAATGACAGGGTCATATGGCTACACCTTC
TRBJ2-5	TRBV4-2	-	few	CASSQEVAAGETQYF	TGTGCCAGCAGCCAAGAAGTAGCGGCCGGGGAGACCCAGTACTTC
TRBJ2-3	TRBV9	-	-	CASTLGGAHTDTQYF	TGTGCCAGCACCCTGGGGGGGGCCCACACAGATACGCAGTATTTT
TRBJ2-3	TRBV13	TRBD2	-	CASSLIAGGLPVTDTQYF	TGTGCCAGCAGCTTAATAGCGGGGGGACTACCCGTCACAGATACGCAGTATTTT
TRBJ1-2	TRBV6-5	-	medium-sized	CASSYYARGDWDGYTF	TGTGCCAGCAGTTATTACGCCCGAGGCGACTGGGATGGCTACACCTTC
TRBJ2-1	TRBV29-1	-	few	CSVETAAHIMRDEQFF	TGCAGCGTTGAAACGGCGGCACATATCATGCGCGATGAGCAGTTCTTC
TRBJ1-5	TRBV9	TRBD1	few	CASSSTEGAQPQHF	TGTGCCAGCAGCTCAACCGAGGGGGCACAGCCCCAGCATTTT
TRBJ1-2	TRBV28	TRBD1	-	CASSFENRDRYYGYTF	TGTGCCAGCAGTTTTGAGAATCGGGACAGGTACTATGGCTACACCTTC
TRBJ2-1	TRBV5-1	-	-	CASRGHLTYNEQFF	TGCGCCAGCAGGGGACACCTAACCTACAATGAGCAGTTCTTC
TRBJ2-2	TRBV6-4	TRBD1	few	CASSGRQGNTGELFF	TGTGCCAGCAGCGGAAGACAGGGGAACACCGGGGAGCTGTTTTTT
TRBJ1-1	TRBV6-6	-	-	CASRLRQATEAFF	TGTGCCAGCAGACTTCGACAGGCCACTGAAGCTTTCTTT
TRBJ1-2	TRBV27	-	-	CASRQGGGYTF	TGTGCCAGCAGGCAGGGTGGCGGCTACACCTTC
TRBJ1-3	TRBV11-2	-	few	CASSGRLGGTGNTIYF	TGTGCCAGCAGCGGTCGGCTAGGGGGAACCGGAAACACCATATATTTT
TRBJ1-4	TRBV6-6	-	few	CASSSEVAANEKLFF	TGTGCCAGCAGCAGCGAGGTGGCAGCCAATGAAAAACTGTTTTTT
TRBJ1-3	TRBV7-9	-	-	CASSRFPPGEGGNTIYF	TGTGCCAGCAGTCGCTTTCCGCCGGGGGAAGGAGGAAACACCATATATTTT
TRBJ2-5	TRBV19	-	once	CASSIALGGETQYF	TGTGCCAGTAGTATAGCCCTGGGAGGAGAGACCCAGTACTTC
TRBJ1-6	TRBV7-3	TRBD1	-	CASSSQGQGYNSPLHF	TGTGCCAGCAGCTCCCAGGGACAGGGCTATAATTCACCCCTCCACTTT
TRBJ1-1	TRBV2	-	-	CASSTGAWVNTEAFF	TGTGCCAGCAGCACAGGCGCCTGGGTGAACACTGAAGCTTTCTTT
TRBJ1-2	TRBV7-2	-	-	CASSREAGEYGYTF	TGTGCCAGCAGCCGGGAGGCAGGGGAATATGGCTACACCTTC
TRBJ1-1	TRBV7-6	TRBD1	-	CASSSGGKLTEAFF	TGTGCCAGCAGCTCAGGGGGTAAACTTACTGAAGCTTTCTTT
TRBJ1-2	TRBV7-9	-	-	CASSYTGSSGYTF	TGCGCCAGCAGCTATACAGGGTCTAGTGGCTACACCTTC
TRBJ2-3	TRBV7-9	-	-	CASSPSTGQADTQYF	TGTGCCAGCAGCCCAAGTACCGGTCAGGCAGATACGCAGTATTTT
TRBJ2-5	TRBV5-4	-	-	CASSFSGGETQYF	TGTGCCAGCAGCTTTAGTGGGGGGGAGACCCAGTACTTC
TRBJ2-3	TRBV11-2	-	-	CASSLRHADTQYF	TGTGCCAGCAGCTTACGACATGCAGATACGCAGTATTTT
TRBJ1-6	TRBV6-5	-	-	CASSSSSGSPLHF	TGTGCCAGCAGCTCGTCCAGCGGCTCACCCCTCCACTTT
TRBJ1-2	TRBV29-1	TRBD1	-	CSLWDRGIQHYGYTF	TGCAGCCTTTGGGACAGGGGGATCCAGCACTACGGCTACACCTTC
TRBJ1-2	TRBV9	-	-	CASSGLAPLGGYTF	TGTGCCAGCAGCGGCCTAGCCCCCCTGGGCGGCTACACCTTC